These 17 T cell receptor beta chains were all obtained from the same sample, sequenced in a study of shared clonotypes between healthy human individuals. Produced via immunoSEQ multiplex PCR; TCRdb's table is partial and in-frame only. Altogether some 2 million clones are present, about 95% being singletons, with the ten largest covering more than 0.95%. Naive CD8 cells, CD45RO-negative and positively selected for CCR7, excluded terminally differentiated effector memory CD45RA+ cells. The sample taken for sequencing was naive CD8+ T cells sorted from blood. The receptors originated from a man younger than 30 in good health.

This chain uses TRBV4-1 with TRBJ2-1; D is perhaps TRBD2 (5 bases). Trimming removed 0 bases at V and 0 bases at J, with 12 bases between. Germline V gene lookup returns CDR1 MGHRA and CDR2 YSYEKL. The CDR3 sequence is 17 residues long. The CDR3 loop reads CASSQDRGRSSYNEQFF. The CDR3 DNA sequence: TGCGCCAGCAGCCAAGATCGCGGGCGGAGCTCCTACAATGAGCAGTTCTTC.

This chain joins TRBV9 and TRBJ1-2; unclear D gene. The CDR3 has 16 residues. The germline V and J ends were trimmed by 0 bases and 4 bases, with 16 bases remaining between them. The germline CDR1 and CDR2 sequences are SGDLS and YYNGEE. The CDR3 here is CASSVDLKKPSYGYTF. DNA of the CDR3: TGTGCCAGCAGCGTAGATCTGAAGAAACCCTCCTATGGCTACACCTTC. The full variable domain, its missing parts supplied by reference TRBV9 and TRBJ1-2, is DSGVTQTPKHLITATGQRVTLRCSPRSGDLSVYWYQQSLDQGLQFLIQYYNGEERAKGNILERFSAQQFPDLHSELNLSSLELGDSALYFCASSVDLKKPSYGYTFGSGTRLTVV.

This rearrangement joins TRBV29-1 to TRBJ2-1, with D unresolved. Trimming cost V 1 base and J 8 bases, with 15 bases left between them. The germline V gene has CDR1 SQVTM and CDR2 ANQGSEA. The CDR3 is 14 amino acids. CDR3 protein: CSVEVLENRDEQFF. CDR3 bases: TGCAGCGTTGAAGTTCTCGAAAACCGGGATGAGCAGTTCTTC.

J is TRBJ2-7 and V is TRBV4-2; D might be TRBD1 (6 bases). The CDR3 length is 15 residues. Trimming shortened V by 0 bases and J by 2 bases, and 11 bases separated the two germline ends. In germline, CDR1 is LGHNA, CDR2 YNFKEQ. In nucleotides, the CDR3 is TGTGCCAGCAGCCAAGAACGGGACACTACCTACGAGCAGTACTTC. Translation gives CASSQERDTTYEQYF.

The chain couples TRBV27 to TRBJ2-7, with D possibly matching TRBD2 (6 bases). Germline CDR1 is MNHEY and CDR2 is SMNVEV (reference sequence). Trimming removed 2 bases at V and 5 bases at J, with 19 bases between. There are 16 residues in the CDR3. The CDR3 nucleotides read TGTGCCAGCAGTTTACTCCCCGGGGGTCCGGAAAACGAGCAGTACTTC. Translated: CASSLLPGGPENEQYF.

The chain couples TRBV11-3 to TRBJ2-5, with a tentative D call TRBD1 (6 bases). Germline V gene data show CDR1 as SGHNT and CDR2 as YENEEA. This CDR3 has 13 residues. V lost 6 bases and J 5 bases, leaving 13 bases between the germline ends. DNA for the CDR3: TGTGCCAGCAGTACCCAGGGGAGCGAGACCCAGTACTTC. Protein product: CASSTQGSETQYF.

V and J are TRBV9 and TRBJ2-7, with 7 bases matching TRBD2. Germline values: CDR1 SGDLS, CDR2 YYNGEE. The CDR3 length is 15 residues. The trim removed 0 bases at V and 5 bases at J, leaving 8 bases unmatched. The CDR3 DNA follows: TGTGCCAGCAGCGTAGGGGTGACTAGCATCGACGAGCAGTACTTC. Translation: CASSVGVTSIDEQYF.

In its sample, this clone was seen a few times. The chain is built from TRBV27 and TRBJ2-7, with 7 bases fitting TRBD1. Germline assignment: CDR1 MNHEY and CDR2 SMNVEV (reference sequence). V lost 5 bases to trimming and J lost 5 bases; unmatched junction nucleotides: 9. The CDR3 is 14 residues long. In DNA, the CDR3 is TGTGCCAGCAGTACCGACAGGGTGGGCCACGAGCAGTACTTC. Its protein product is CASSTDRVGHEQYF.

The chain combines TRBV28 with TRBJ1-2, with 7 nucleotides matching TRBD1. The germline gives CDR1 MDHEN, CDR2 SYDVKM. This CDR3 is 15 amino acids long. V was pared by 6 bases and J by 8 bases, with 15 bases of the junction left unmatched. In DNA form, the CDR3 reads TGTGCCAGCAGCTCCGGGACAGAAGGGGTAGAGGGCTACACCTTC. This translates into CASSSGTEGVEGYTF.

CDR3 loop: CASSLAVEGYQPQHF. The DNA for the CDR3 is TGTGCCAGCAGCTTGGCCGTGGAGGGGTACCAGCCCCAGCATTTT. The chain carries TRBV5-6 and TRBJ1-5, with D tentatively TRBD1 (5 bases). Germline assignment: CDR1 SGHDT and CDR2 YYEEEE. Trimming pared 0 bases from V and 7 bases from J, leaving 14 bases between. The CDR3 consists of 15 residues.

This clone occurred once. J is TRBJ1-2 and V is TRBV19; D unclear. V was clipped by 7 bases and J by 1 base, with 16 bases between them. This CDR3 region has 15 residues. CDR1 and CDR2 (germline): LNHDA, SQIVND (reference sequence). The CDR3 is CASTRLATHNYGYTF. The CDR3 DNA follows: TGTGCCAGTACCCGCCTGGCGACTCATAACTATGGCTACACCTTC.

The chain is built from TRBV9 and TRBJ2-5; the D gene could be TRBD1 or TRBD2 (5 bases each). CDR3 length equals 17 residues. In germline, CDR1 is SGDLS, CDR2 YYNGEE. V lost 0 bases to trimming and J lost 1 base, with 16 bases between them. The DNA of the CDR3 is TGTGCCAGCAGCGTAGACTCCTTGTGGGGGAGCCAAGAGACCCAGTACTTC. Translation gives CASSVDSLWGSQETQYF.

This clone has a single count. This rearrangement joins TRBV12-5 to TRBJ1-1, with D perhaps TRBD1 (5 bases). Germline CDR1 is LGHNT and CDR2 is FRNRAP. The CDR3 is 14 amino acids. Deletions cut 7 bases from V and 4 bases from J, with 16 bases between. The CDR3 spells CASARDFRSTEAFF. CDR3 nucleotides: TGTGCTAGTGCCCGGGACTTTCGGAGCACTGAAGCTTTCTTT.

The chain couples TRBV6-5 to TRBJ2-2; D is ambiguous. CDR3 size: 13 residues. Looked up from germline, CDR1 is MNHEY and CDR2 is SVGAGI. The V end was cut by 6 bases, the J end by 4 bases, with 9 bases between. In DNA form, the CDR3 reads TGTGCCAGCAGCTACAATCCCACCGGGGAGCTGTTTTTT. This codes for CASSYNPTGELFF.

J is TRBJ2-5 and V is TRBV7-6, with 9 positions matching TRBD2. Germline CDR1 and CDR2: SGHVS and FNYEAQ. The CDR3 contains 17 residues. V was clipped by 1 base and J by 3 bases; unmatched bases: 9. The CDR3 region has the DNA TGTGCCAGCAGCTTAGATAGCGGGGGCCAAAAAGAAGAGACCCAGTACTTC. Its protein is CASSLDSGGQKEETQYF.

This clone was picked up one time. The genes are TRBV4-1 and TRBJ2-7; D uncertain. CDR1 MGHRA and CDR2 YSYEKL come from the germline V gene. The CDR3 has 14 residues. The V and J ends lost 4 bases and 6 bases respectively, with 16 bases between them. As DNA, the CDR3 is TGCGCCAGCAGCCTCGTCCCCGATCCCTCCGAGCAGTACTTC. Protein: CASSLVPDPSEQYF.

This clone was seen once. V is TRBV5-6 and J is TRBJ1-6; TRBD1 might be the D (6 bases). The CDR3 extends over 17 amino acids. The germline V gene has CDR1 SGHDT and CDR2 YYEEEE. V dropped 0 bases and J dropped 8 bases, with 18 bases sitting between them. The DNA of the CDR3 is TGTGCCAGCAGCTTGGATAATTTGGGGACACAAGATTCACCCCTCCACTTT. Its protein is CASSLDNLGTQDSPLHF.